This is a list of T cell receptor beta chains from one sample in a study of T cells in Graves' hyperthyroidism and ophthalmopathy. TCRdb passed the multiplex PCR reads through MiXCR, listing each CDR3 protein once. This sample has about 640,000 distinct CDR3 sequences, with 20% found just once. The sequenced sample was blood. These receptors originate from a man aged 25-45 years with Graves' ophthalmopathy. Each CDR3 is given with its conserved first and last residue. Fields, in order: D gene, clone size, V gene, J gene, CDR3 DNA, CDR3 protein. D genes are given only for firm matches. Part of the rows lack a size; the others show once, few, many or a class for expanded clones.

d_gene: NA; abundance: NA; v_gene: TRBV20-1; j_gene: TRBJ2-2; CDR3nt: TGCAGTGTAGCTAGCGACGGGGAGCTGTTTTTT; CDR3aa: CSVASDGELFF
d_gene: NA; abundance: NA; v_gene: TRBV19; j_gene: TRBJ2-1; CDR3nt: TGTGCCAGTAGTATAGAACCGGGCAATGAGCAGTTCTTC; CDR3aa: CASSIEPGNEQFF
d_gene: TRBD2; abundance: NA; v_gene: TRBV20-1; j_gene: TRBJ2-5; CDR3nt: TGCAGTGCTAGAGATACTTTAGCGGGAAACACCCAAGAGACCCGGTACTTC; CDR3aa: CSARDTLAGNTQETRYF
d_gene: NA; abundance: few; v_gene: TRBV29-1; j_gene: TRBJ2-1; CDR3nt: TGCAGCGTTGATTGGGACACCGATGAGCAGTTCTTC; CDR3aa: CSVDWDTDEQFF
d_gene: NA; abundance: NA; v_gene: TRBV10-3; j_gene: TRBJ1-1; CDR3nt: TGTGCCATCAGTGAGACCTTCTCCACTGAAGCTTTCTTT; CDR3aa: CAISETFSTEAFF
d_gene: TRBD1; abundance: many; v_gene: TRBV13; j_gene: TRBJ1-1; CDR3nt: TGTGCCAGCAGCCCAGGGGGCAGTATCATGAACACTGAAGCTTTCTTT; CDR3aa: CASSPGGSIMNTEAFF
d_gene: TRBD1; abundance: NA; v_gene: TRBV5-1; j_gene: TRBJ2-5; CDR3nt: TGCGCCAGCAGACCGGCCGGGACAGGGCAAGAGACCCAGTACTTC; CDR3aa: CASRPAGTGQETQYF
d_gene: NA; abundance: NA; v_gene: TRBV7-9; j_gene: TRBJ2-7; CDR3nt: TGTGCCAGCAGCTTAAACGCCGGGACTCGCTTTTACGAGCAGTACTTC; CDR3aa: CASSLNAGTRFYEQYF
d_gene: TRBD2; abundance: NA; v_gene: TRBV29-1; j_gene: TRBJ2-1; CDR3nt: TGCAGCGTTGAAGTGCAGCGGGACCCGGGGAATGAGCAGTTCTTC; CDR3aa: CSVEVQRDPGNEQFF
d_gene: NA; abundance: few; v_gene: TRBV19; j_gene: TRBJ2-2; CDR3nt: TGTGCCAGTAGTATAGGCCAGCCCGGGGAGCTGTTTTTT; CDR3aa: CASSIGQPGELFF
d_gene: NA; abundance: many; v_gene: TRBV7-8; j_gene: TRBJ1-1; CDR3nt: TGTGCCATCACTCTGACTTTCACCACTGAAGCTTTCTTT; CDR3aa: CAITLTFTTEAFF
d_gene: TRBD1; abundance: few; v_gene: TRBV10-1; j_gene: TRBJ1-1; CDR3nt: TGCGCCAGCAGTGACCTCCGACAGGGCATGAACACTGAAGCTTTCTTT; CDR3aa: CASSDLRQGMNTEAFF
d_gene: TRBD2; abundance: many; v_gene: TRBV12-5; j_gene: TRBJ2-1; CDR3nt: TGTGCTAGTGGTTTGCCGCTCGTCGGACTAGCGGGAGGGCATGAGCAGTTCTTC; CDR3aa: CASGLPLVGLAGGHEQFF
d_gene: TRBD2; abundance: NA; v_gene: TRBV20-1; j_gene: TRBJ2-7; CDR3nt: TGCAGTGCTTCGGGGACTAGCGGGAGCTTCGAGCAGTACTTC; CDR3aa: CSASGTSGSFEQYF
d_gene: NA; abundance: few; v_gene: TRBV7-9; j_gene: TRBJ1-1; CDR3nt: TGTGCCAGCAGCTTGGGACGGACGAACACTGAAGCTTTCTTT; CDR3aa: CASSLGRTNTEAFF
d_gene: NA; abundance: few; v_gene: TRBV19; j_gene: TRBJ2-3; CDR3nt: TGTGCCACTAGTACGGGTTCCCCGGGGACAGATACGCAGTATTTT; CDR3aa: CATSTGSPGTDTQYF
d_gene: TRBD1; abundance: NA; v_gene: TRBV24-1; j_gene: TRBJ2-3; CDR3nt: TGTGCCACCAGTGATCCAACAGGGGCAGATACGCAGTATTTT; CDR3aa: CATSDPTGADTQYF
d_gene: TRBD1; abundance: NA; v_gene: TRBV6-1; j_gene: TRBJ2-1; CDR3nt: TGTGCCAGCAGTGAATTGTTCGGGACAGGGTTTTACAATGAGCAGTTCTTC; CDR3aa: CASSELFGTGFYNEQFF
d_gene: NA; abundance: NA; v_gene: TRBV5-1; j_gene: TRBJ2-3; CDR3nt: TGCGCCAGCAGCGGCGGGACAACGGGACTCATGGGCACAGATACGCAGTATTTT; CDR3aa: CASSGGTTGLMGTDTQYF
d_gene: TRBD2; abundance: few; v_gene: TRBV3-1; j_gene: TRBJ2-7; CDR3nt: TGTGCCAGCAGTTCCACTAGCGGATACTCCTACGAGCAGTACTTC; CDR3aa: CASSSTSGYSYEQYF
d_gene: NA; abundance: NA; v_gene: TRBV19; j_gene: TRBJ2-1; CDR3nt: TGTGCCAGTACAACCCCTGCGGGCACGATCAATGAGCAGTTCTTC; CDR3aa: CASTTPAGTINEQFF
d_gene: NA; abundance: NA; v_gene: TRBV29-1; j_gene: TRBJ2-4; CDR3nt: TGCAGCGTGGAGGCGAGGGGGGACGTCCTAGCCAAAAACATTCAGTACTTC; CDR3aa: CSVEARGDVLAKNIQYF
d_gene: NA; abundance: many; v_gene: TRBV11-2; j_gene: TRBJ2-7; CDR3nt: TGTGCCAGCAGAATCGGGACGGCCGTTCTCTCCTACGAGCAGTACTTC; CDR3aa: CASRIGTAVLSYEQYF
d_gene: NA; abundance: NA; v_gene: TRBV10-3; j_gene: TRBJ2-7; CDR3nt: TGTACCATCAAGAGACAGGAAACCTACGAGCAGTACTTC; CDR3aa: CTIKRQETYEQYF
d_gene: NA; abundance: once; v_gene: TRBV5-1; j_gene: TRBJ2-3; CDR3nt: TGCGCCAGCACACAGGGTGTTAGGGCAGATACGCAGTATTTT; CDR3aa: CASTQGVRADTQYF
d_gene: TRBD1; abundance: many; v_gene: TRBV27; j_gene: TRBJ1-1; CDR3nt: TGTGCCAGCTGGGGACAGAACCGTGAAGAAGCTTTCTTT; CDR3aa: CASWGQNREEAFF
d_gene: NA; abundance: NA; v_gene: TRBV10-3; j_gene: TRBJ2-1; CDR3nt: TGTGCCATCAGTGATAGCGCGGCCCTCTACAATGAGCAGTTCTTC; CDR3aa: CAISDSAALYNEQFF
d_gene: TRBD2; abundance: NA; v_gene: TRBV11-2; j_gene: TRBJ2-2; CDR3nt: TGTGCCAGCAGAATCACTAGCGGGAGTGTCACCGGGGAGCTGTTTTTT; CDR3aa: CASRITSGSVTGELFF
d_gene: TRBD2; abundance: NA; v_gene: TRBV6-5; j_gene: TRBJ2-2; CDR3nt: TGTGCCAGCAGTTCAACTAGCGGGAGTATTGACACCGGGGAGCTGTTTTTT; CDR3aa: CASSSTSGSIDTGELFF
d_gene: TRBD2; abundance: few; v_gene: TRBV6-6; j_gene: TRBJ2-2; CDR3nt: TGTGCCAGCAGTTACTCCACTAGCGGGAGGGCGAACACCGGGGAGCTGTTTTTT; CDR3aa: CASSYSTSGRANTGELFF
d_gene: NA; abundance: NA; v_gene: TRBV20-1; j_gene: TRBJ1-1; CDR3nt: TGCAGTGCTAGAGGGCCGGCCGATAACACTGAAGCTTTCTTT; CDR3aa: CSARGPADNTEAFF
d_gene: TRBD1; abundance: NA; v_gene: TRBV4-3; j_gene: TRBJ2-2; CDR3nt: TGCGCCAGCAGCCAAGTACAGGGGGCGGGCGGGGAGCTGTTTTTT; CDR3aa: CASSQVQGAGGELFF
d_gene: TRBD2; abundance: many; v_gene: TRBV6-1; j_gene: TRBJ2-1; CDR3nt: TGTGCCAGCAGTGAAGCGCGACCGGGAGCGGGGGATGAGCAGTTCTTC; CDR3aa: CASSEARPGAGDEQFF
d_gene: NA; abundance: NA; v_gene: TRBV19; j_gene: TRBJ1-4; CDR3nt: TGTGCCAGTAGTCTACAGGCCAATCTGATCGGAGCAACTAATGAAAAACTGTTTTTT; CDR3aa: CASSLQANLIGATNEKLFF
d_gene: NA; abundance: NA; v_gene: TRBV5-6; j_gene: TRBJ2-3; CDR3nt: TGTGCCAGCAGCTTGGACAGGGTGGGACCTTGGGGGTTCGCAGATACGCAGTATTTT; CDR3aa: CASSLDRVGPWGFADTQYF
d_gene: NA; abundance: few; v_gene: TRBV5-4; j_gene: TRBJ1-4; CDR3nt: TGTGCCAGCAGCTCGGAATTTGAGGATGAAAAACTGTTTTTT; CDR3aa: CASSSEFEDEKLFF
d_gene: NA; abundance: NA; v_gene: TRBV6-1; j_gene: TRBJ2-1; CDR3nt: TGTGCCAGCAGTAACGGTTACAATGAGCAGTTCTTC; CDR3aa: CASSNGYNEQFF
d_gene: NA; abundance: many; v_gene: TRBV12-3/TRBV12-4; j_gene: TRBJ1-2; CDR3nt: TGTGCCAGCAGTTTAGGCGAGTTAGATGGCTACACCTTC; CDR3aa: CASSLGELDGYTF
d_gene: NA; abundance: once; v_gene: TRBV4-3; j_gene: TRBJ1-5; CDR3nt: TGCGCCAGCAGCCAAGATTTATGGGAGTTTAGCCAGCCCCAGCATTTT; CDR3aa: CASSQDLWEFSQPQHF
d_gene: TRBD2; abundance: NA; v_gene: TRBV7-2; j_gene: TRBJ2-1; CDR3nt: TGTGCCAGCAGCTTATTTCTAGCGGGACCAGGGAGTGAGCAGTTCTTC; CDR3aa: CASSLFLAGPGSEQFF
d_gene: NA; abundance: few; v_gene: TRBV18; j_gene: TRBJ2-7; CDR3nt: TGTGCCAGCTCACCATCACGGGGAGTTGTTGAGCAGTACTTC; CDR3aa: CASSPSRGVVEQYF
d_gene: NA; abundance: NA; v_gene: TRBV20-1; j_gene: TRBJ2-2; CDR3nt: TGCAGTGCTAGAGATGGGGGACGTCGGAACACCGGGGAGCTGTTTTTT; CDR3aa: CSARDGGRRNTGELFF
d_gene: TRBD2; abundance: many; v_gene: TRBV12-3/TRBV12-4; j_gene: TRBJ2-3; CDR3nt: TGTGCCAGCAGTTTCTGGCTAGCGGGCAGCACAGATACGCAGTATTTT; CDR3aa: CASSFWLAGSTDTQYF
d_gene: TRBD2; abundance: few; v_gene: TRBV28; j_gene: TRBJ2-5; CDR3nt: TGTGCCAGCCGCAGTGGGGGGGGAGAGACCCAGTACTTC; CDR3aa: CASRSGGGETQYF
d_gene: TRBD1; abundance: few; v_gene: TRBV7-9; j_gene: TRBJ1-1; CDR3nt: TGTGCCAGCAGCCCCTCACAGGGGGTGGACACTGAAGCTTTCTTT; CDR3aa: CASSPSQGVDTEAFF
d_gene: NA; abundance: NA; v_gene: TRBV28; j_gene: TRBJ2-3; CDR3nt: TGTGCCAGCAGTTTGGGGTTAAGATCAGGTTTCCTGCAGTATTTT; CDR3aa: CASSLGLRSGFLQYF
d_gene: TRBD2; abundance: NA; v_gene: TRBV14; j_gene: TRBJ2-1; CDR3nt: TGTGCCAGCAGCAATGGACTAGCGGTTTACAATGAGCAGTTCTTC; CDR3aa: CASSNGLAVYNEQFF
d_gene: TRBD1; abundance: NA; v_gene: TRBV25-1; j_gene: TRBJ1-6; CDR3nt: TGTGCCAGCAGACCTACCACAGGGGAGAGATCACCCCTCCACTTT; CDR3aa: CASRPTTGERSPLHF
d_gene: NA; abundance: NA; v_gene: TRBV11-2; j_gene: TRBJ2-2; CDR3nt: TGTGCCAGCAGCCGCGGACAGTTGAACACCGGGGAGCTGTTTTTT; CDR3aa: CASSRGQLNTGELFF